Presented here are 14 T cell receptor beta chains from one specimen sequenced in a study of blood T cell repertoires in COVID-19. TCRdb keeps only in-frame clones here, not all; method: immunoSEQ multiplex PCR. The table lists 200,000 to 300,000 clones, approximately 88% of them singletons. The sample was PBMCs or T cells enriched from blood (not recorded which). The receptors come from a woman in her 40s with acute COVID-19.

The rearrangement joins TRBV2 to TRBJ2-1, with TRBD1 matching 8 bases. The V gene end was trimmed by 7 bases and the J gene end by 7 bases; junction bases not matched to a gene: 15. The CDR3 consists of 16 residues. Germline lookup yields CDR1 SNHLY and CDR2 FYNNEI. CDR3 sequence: CASIRFFGTGRNEQFF. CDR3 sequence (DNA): TGTGCCAGCATACGATTCTTCGGGACAGGAAGGAATGAGCAGTTCTTC.

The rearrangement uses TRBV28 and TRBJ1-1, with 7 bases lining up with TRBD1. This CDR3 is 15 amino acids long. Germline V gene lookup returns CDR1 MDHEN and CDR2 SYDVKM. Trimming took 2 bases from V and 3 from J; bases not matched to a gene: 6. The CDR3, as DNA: TGTGCCAGCAGTTTACTAGACAGGGTGTACACTGAAGCTTTCTTT. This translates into CASSLLDRVYTEAFF.

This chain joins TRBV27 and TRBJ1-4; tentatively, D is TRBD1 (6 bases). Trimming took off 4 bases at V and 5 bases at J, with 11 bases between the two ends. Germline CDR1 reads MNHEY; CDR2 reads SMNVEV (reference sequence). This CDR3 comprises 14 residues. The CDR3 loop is CASSSLQGNEKLFF. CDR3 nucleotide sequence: TGTGCCAGCAGTTCACTCCAGGGGAATGAAAAACTGTTTTTT. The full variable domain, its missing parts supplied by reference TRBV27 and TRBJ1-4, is EAQVTQNPRYLITVTGKKLTVTCSQNMNHEYMSWYRQDPGLGLRQIYYSMNVEVTDKGDVPEGYKVSRKEKRNFPLILESPSPNQTSLYFCASSSLQGNEKLFFGSGTQLSVL.

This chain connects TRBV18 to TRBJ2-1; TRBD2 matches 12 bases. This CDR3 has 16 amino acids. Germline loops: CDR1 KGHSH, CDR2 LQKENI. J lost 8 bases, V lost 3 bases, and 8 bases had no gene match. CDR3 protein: CASSPAALAGGYEQFF. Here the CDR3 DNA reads TGTGCCAGCTCACCCGCGGCACTAGCGGGAGGCTATGAGCAGTTCTTC.

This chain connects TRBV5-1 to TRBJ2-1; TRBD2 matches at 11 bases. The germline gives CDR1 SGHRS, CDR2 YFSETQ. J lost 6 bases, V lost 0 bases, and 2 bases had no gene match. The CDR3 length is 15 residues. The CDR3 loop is CASSLALAGVNEQFF. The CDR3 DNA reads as TGCGCCAGCAGCTTGGCACTAGCGGGAGTCAATGAGCAGTTCTTC.

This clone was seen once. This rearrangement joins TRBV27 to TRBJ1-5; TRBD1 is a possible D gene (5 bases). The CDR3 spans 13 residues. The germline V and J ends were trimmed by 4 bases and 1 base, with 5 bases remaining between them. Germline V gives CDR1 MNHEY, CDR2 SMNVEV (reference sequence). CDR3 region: CASSWGSNQPQHF. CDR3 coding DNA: TGTGCCAGCAGTTGGGGCAGCAATCAGCCCCAGCATTTT.

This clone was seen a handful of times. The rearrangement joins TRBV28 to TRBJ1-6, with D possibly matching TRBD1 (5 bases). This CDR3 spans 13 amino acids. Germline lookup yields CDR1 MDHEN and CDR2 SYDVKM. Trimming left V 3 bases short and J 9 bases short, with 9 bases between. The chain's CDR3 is CASSLGGFSPLHF. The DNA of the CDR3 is TGTGCCAGCAGTTTGGGGGGTTTTTCACCCCTCCACTTT.

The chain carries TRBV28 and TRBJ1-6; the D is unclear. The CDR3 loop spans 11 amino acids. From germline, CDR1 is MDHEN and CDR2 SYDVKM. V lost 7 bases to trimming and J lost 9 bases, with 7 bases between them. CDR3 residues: CASTEGSPLHF. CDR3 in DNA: TGTGCCAGCACCGAGGGTTCACCCCTCCACTTT.

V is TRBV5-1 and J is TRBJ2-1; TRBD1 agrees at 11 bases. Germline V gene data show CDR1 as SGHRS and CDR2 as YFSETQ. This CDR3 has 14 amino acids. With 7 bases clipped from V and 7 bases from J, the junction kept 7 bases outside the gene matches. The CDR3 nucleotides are TGCGCCAGCGCGGGGACAGGGGGTGGGAATGAGCAGTTCTTC. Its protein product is CASAGTGGGNEQFF.

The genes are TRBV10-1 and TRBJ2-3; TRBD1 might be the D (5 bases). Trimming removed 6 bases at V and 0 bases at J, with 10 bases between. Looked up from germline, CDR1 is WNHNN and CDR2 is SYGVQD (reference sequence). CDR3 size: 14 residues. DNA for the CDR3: TGCGCCAGCAGCAGGGAAATTAGCACAGATACGCAGTATTTT. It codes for CASSREISTDTQYF.

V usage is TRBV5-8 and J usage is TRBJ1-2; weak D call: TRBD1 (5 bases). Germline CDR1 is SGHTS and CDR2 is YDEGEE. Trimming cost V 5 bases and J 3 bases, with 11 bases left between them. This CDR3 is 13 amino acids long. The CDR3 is CASRDLGDYGYTF. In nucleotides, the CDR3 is TGTGCCAGCAGGGATCTAGGGGACTATGGCTACACCTTC. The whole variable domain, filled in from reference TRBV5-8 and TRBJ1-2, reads EAGVTQSPTHLIKTRGQQATLRCSPISGHTSVYWYQQALGLGLQFLLWYDEGEERNRGNFPPRFSGRQFPNYSSELNVNALELEDSALYLCASRDLGDYGYTFGSGTRLTVV.

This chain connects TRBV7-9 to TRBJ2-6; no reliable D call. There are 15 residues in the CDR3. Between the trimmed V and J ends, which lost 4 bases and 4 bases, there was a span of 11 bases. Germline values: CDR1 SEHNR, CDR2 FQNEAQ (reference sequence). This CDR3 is CASSSRWAGANVLTF. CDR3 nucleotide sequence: TGTGCCAGCAGCTCCCGTTGGGCCGGGGCCAACGTCCTGACTTTC.

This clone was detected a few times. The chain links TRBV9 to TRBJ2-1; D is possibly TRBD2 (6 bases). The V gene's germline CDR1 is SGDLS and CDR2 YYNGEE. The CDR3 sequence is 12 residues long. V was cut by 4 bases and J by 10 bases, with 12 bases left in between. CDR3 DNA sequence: TGTGCCAGCAGCCCGCGGGATTCGGAGCAGTTCTTC. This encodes CASSPRDSEQFF.

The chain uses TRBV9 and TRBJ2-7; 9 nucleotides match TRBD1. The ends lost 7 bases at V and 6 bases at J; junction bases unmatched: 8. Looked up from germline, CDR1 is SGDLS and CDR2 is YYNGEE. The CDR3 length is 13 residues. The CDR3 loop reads CASSSGQGVEQYF. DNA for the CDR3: TGTGCCAGCTCATCGGGACAGGGTGTCGAGCAGTACTTC.